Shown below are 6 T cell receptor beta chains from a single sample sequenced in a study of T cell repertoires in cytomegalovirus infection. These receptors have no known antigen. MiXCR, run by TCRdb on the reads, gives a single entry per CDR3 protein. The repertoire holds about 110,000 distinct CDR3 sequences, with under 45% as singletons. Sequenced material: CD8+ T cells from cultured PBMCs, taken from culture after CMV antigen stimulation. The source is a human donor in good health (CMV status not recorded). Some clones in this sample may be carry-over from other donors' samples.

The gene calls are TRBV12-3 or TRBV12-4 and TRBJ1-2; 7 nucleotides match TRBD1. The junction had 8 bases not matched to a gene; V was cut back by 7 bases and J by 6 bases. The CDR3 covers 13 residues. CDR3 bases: TGTGCCAGCAAAAAAGCCGGGACAGATGGCTACACCTTC. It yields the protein CASKKAGTDGYTF.

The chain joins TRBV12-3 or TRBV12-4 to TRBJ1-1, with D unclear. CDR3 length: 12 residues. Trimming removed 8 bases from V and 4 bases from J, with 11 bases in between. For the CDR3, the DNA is TGTGCCAGCGAGGGAGTGATCACTGAAGCTTTCTTT. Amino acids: CASEGVITEAFF.

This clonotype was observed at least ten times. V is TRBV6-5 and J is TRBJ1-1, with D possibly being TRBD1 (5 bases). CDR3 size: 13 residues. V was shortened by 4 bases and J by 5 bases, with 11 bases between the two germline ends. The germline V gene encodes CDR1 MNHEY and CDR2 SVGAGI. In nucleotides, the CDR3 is TGTGCCAGCAGTTGGGGGGTACTAACTGAAGCTTTCTTT. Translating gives CASSWGVLTEAFF.

The CDR3 is CASSWDTSYNEQFF. The CDR3 nucleotides read TGTGCCAGCAGTTGGGACACGTCGTACAATGAGCAGTTCTTC. The rearrangement links TRBV27 to TRBJ2-1; a weak D match, TRBD1 (6 bases). CDR1 MNHEY and CDR2 SMNVEV come from the germline V gene (reference sequence). The CDR3 is 14 residues long. V was cut by 4 bases and J by 4 bases, with 11 bases left in between.

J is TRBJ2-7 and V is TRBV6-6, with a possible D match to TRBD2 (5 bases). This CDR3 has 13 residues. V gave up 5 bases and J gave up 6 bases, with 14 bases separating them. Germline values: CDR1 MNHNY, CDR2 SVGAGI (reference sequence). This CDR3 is CASSHNPRGEQYF. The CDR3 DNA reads TGTGCCAGCAGTCACAACCCTCGGGGCGAGCAGTACTTC.

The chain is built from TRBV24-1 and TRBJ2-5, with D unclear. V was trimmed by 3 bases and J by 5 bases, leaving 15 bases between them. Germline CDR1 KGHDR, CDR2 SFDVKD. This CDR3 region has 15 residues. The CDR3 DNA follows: TGTGCCACCAGTGATCCCTCGAAGGTTCCCGAGACCCAGTACTTC. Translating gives CATSDPSKVPETQYF.